This paragraph reports one TCR beta chain. The antigen remains undetermined. In the multiple sclerosis control group, patients were treatment-naive and had stable or active relapsing-remitting disease. Negative isolation yielded the CD8+ and CD4+ T cells, while FACS enriched the TEMRA cells. The data were obtained in a study of CD8 T cells in Susac syndrome. After removal of 8 bases from V and 3 bases from J, the junction contained 22 bases not matched to a gene. In germline, CDR1 is SEHNR, CDR2 FQNEAQ (reference sequence). This CDR3 spans 19 amino acids. Study-wide results and limits: Only a relatively small number of individuals were included in the TCR sequencing and HLA analysis.

Random-hexamer reverse transcription was applied to roughly 0.5 to 1 ug RNA. immunoSEQ multiplex PCR amplified TCR beta CDR3 across 54 Vbeta, 13 Jbeta. One entry per CDR3 protein results from TCRdb running MiXCR on the immunoSEQ multiplex PCR reads. The sample yields about 280,000 distinct CDR3 sequences, about 88% seen once. Sequencing was done on a sample of CD8+ T cells from PBMCs. The rearrangement joins TRBV7-9 to TRBJ2-1; 7 positions match TRBD2. The sequence derives from a human donor with multiple sclerosis. The CDR3 DNA is TGTGCCAGCTACCCGACGAGCGGGACCCCAGGAAGATTCTACAATGAGCAGTTCTTC. Translated: CASYPTSGTPGRFYNEQFF.